A selection of T cell receptor beta chains follows, all from one sample in a study of identical twins. One entry per CDR3 protein, called by TCRdb with MiXCR from the 5' RACE reads. Altogether 200,000 to 300,000 distinct CDR3 sequences are present, roughly 7% being singletons, with the ten largest covering 3% to 4%. These same records also appear under a second study, on yellow fever vaccine responses in identical twins.

The source material was memory (CD45RO+) T cells sorted from blood. Receptors were obtained from a young woman in good health. Each CDR3 is given with its conserved first and last residue. A D gene is named only where the DNA matches it firmly. Where a row states a size, it is once, few, many or the class of an expanded clone; other rows omit it.

abundance	j_gene	v_gene	d_gene	CDR3nt	CDR3aa
-	TRBJ2-7	TRBV9	-	TGTGCCAGCAGCGTCGGCCCGGGGCCCTCCTACGAGCAGTACTTC	CASSVGPGPSYEQYF
many	TRBJ1-2	TRBV6-6	-	TGTGCCAGCAGGCAGGCCCACTATGGCTACACCTTC	CASRQAHYGYTF
-	TRBJ1-4	TRBV7-8	-	TGTGCCAGCAGCTTGGCCCGAGTAGCAACTAATGAAAAACTGTTTTTT	CASSLARVATNEKLFF
many	TRBJ2-2	TRBV12-3/TRBV12-4	-	TGTGCCAGCAAAAAAGACGCACTACAGCCCACCGGGGAGCTGTTTTTT	CASKKDALQPTGELFF
few	TRBJ2-1	TRBV25-1	-	TGTGCCAGCAACCGGGCGGGCTCCTACAATGAGCAGTTCTTC	CASNRAGSYNEQFF
-	TRBJ2-5	TRBV6-1	TRBD2	TGTGCCAGCAGTGTCGTTAGCGGGGGGGGGGAGACCCAGTACTTC	CASSVVSGGGETQYF
many	TRBJ2-3	TRBV7-9	-	TGTGCCAGCAGCTTAGGGCCAGCCACAGATACGCAGTATTTT	CASSLGPATDTQYF
many	TRBJ1-2	TRBV5-1	-	TGCGCCAGCAGCCAACAGGGATCTGGCGGCTACACCTTC	CASSQQGSGGYTF
many	TRBJ2-3	TRBV6-1	TRBD2	TGTGCCAGCACGGGGGGGAGGGGTTTTGGCACAGATACGCAGTATTTT	CASTGGRGFGTDTQYF
many	TRBJ1-1	TRBV5-1	-	TGCGCCAGCAGCTTGGGTGGGGTGGGGACTGAAGCTTTCTTT	CASSLGGVGTEAFF
-	TRBJ2-1	TRBV2	-	TGTGCCAGCAGTGAGCCCAACTACAATGAGCAGTTCTTC	CASSEPNYNEQFF
many	TRBJ1-6	TRBV7-9	TRBD1	TGTGCCAGCAGCTCACCGGGACAGGGGTACAATTCACCCCTCCACTTT	CASSSPGQGYNSPLHF
-	TRBJ2-7	TRBV11-2	TRBD1	TGTGCCAGCAGCTTCACCGGGACAGCATCCTACGAGCAGTACTTC	CASSFTGTASYEQYF
few	TRBJ2-1	TRBV5-1	-	TGCGCCAGCAGCCCGGGCCCGAGCTCCTACAATGAGCAGTTCTTC	CASSPGPSSYNEQFF
few	TRBJ2-7	TRBV7-9	-	TGTGCCAGCAGCTTAAGCTCGAGCTCCTACGAGCAGTACTTC	CASSLSSSSYEQYF